The rows below give T cell receptor beta chains drawn from one sample of a study of T-cell reconstitution after alpha-beta-depleted transplantation in children. TCRdb re-analysed the PCR reads in MiXCR, keeping a single row per CDR3 protein. The sample holds around 380,000 distinct CDR3 sequences; approximately 10% are singletons and the top ten take roughly 6%. The input for sequencing was PBMCs from the stem cell graft donor, taken from the stem cell graft. These receptors all stem from a human donor who donated a stem cell graft to a child with acute myeloid leukemia. Both conserved end residues are part of each CDR3. Fields, in order: D gene, J gene, V gene, clone size, CDR3 DNA, CDR3 protein. D genes are given only for firm matches. Size is omitted from some rows. Given values are once, few, many or a class for expanded clones.

NA	TRBJ2-3	TRBV15	many	TGTGCCACCAGCAGAGATTATACGCAGTATTTT	CATSRDYTQYF
NA	TRBJ1-5	TRBV5-1	NA	TGCGCCAGCAGCTTGGGGCAGAATAGCAATCAGCCCCAGCATTTT	CASSLGQNSNQPQHF
NA	TRBJ2-7	TRBV25-1	few	TGTGCCAGCAGTGAATACTACCTACTACCTGGCGAGCAGTACTTC	CASSEYYLLPGEQYF
TRBD1	TRBJ2-6	TRBV4-3	few	TGCGCCAGCAGCCAGCAGGGGGCAGCTGGGGCCAACGTCCTGACTTTC	CASSQQGAAGANVLTF
NA	TRBJ1-1	TRBV12-3/TRBV12-4	NA	TGTGCCAGCAGCCCTTACACACGAAACACTGAAGCTTTCTTT	CASSPYTRNTEAFF
TRBD2	TRBJ2-1	TRBV7-8	NA	TGTGCCAGCAGGCGCACGGGACTACTATGGGATGAGCAGTTCTTC	CASRRTGLLWDEQFF
NA	TRBJ2-5	TRBV5-5	NA	TGTGCCAGCACTTTGCCGACCCGACAGGCGGGGGAGACCCAGTACTTC	CASTLPTRQAGETQYF
TRBD2	TRBJ2-5	TRBV20-1	NA	TGCAGTGCCCCGACTAGCGGCCAAGAGACCCAGTACTTC	CSAPTSGQETQYF
TRBD2	TRBJ2-2	TRBV20-1	few	TGCAGTGCTGCCGGGACTAGCGGCCCTGGGGGGGAGCTGTTTTTT	CSAAGTSGPGGELFF
TRBD2	TRBJ2-1	TRBV9	NA	TGTGCCAGCAGCGGGGGACTAGCCGTGAATGAGCAGTTCTTC	CASSGGLAVNEQFF
NA	TRBJ2-1	TRBV7-8	NA	TGTGCCAGCAGCGTACATACCCAGAGTTCCTATGAGCAGTTCTTC	CASSVHTQSSYEQFF
NA	TRBJ2-1	TRBV20-1	NA	TGCAGTGCTAGAGATTTGAGGGACTTTAATGAGCAGTTCTTC	CSARDLRDFNEQFF
NA	TRBJ2-2	TRBV7-2	few	TGTGCCAGCAGGCGCGACCCCTTTTCCGGGGAGCTGTTTTTT	CASRRDPFSGELFF
TRBD1	TRBJ1-5	TRBV5-6	NA	TGTGCCAGCAGCAGCCGGGACAGGAATCAGCCCCAGCATTTT	CASSSRDRNQPQHF
NA	TRBJ2-2	TRBV20-1	many	TGCAGTGCTAGAGATCAAAACACCGGGGAGCTGTTTTTT	CSARDQNTGELFF
TRBD2	TRBJ2-2	TRBV7-2	few	TGTGCCAGCAGCTTATTCCCAGCGGGGGGGAACACCGGGGAGCTGTTTTTT	CASSLFPAGGNTGELFF
NA	TRBJ1-2	TRBV6-5	NA	TGTGCCAGCAGTTACGGGGCAGGGCCTGGTGGCTACACCTTC	CASSYGAGPGGYTF
TRBD2	TRBJ2-1	TRBV6-1	few	TGTGCCAGCAGCGCCGCGGCGGGGGACGAGCAGTTCTTC	CASSAAAGDEQFF
TRBD1	TRBJ2-3	TRBV10-3	few	TGTGCCATCAGTGACTGGGACAGGGGCTACGGCACAGATACGCAGTATTTT	CAISDWDRGYGTDTQYF
NA	TRBJ1-1	TRBV19	few	TGTGCCAGTAGTCTACTTCCAAGTGAAGCTTTCTTT	CASSLLPSEAFF
NA	TRBJ1-2	TRBV20-1	few	TGCAGTGCTAGGGGGCCTGGCGACGGCTACACCTTC	CSARGPGDGYTF
NA	TRBJ2-3	TRBV20-1	few	TGCAGTGCTCAAGACCGGGGGCCCACAGATACGCAGTATTTT	CSAQDRGPTDTQYF
TRBD1	TRBJ1-1	TRBV3-1	few	TGTGCCAGCAGCTTCCGACAGGGAACCGAAGCTTTCTTT	CASSFRQGTEAFF
TRBD1	TRBJ1-2	TRBV29-1	NA	TGCAGCGTTGAAGATAAAGGACAGGGCTCGGGCTACACCTTC	CSVEDKGQGSGYTF
TRBD1	TRBJ1-5	TRBV20-1	few	TGCAGTGCTAGAGTGGAGCTCGGGACAGTGGGGAACAATCAGCCCCAGCATTTT	CSARVELGTVGNNQPQHF
NA	TRBJ2-5	TRBV6-1	NA	TGTGCCAGCTCCCCAGGGGCAGAAGAGACCCAGTACTTC	CASSPGAEETQYF
NA	TRBJ2-1	TRBV5-1	NA	TGCGCCAGCAGCCGAGACAGGGGGCTAGCGGGAGATTACAATGAGCAGTTCTTC	CASSRDRGLAGDYNEQFF
TRBD1	TRBJ2-2	TRBV6-5	many	TGTGCCAGTTTGACAGGGCCTGAAACCGGGGAGCTGTTTTTT	CASLTGPETGELFF
TRBD1	TRBJ1-5	TRBV7-8	few	TGTGCCAGCAGCTGGGTAGGTGGGACAGGGGGTAGCAATCAGCCCCAGCATTTT	CASSWVGGTGGSNQPQHF
NA	TRBJ2-4	TRBV20-1	NA	TGCAGTGCTAGAGAGTCACGTATTCAGTACTTC	CSARESRIQYF
NA	TRBJ1-1	TRBV10-3	NA	TGTGCCATCAGGGGGGAGACCACTGAAGCTTTCTTT	CAIRGETTEAFF
NA	TRBJ1-1	TRBV27	few	TGTGCCAGCATGCCTACCCCCAGCGGGCCTGGGGCTTTCTTT	CASMPTPSGPGAFF
NA	TRBJ1-1	TRBV5-1	few	TGCGCCAGCAGCGTCGATGGGCGGGGGGACACTGAAGCTTTCTTT	CASSVDGRGDTEAFF
NA	TRBJ2-2	TRBV7-9	many	TGTGCCAGCAGCTTAGCAGGGGTCGCCGGGGAGCTGTTTTTT	CASSLAGVAGELFF
TRBD2	TRBJ2-7	TRBV7-2	few	TGTGCCAGCAGCCGCCGGGGAGGGAGGTCATTCTCCTACGAGCAGTACTTC	CASSRRGGRSFSYEQYF
TRBD1	TRBJ1-3	TRBV11-2	NA	TGTGCCTCAAGGAGGGGGCCCAGCTCTGGAAACACCATATATTTT	CASRRGPSSGNTIYF
NA	TRBJ2-3	TRBV4-3	NA	TGCGCCAGCAGCCAAGGTTCGACAGACACAGATACGCAGTATTTT	CASSQGSTDTDTQYF
TRBD1	TRBJ2-2	TRBV5-1	few	TGCGCCAGCAGCAGCGAGACAGGGTACGGGGAGCTGTTTTTT	CASSSETGYGELFF